The 32 T cell receptor beta chains in this list originate from one sample, sequenced in a study of T-cell reconstitution after alpha-beta-depleted transplantation in children. Unique molecular identifiers tagged the TCRbeta library. TCRdb reprocessed the PCR reads with MiXCR, giving one entry per CDR3 protein. The table has hundreds of thousands of distinct CDR3 sequences, about a tenth seen once. The sequencing here drew on PBMCs, taken before TCRalphabeta/CD19-depleted stem cell transplant. These receptors were obtained from a child less than two years old with acute myeloid leukemia, due to receive a stem cell transplant.

This clonotype was seen many times. This chain uses TRBV30 with TRBJ2-6; D is possibly TRBD1 (5 bases). Germline CDR1 is GTSNPN and CDR2 is SVGIG (reference sequence). This CDR3 is built from 11 residues. Trimming cost V 4 bases and J 16 bases, with 14 bases left between them. The CDR3 DNA is TGTGCCTGGAATAAAATGGGGCAGCTGACTTTC. Its translation: CAWNKMGQLTF.

This clonotype was seen repeatedly, ten times or more. The chain links TRBV28 to TRBJ2-3; the match to TRBD2 covers 9 bases. The junction had 11 bases not matched to a gene; V was cut back by 6 bases and J by 4 bases. CDR3 length: 16 amino acids. CDR1 is MDHEN and CDR2 is SYDVKM in the germline V gene. CDR3 region: CASSRGGRGFADTQYF. For the CDR3, the DNA is TGTGCCAGCAGCCGGGGCGGGAGGGGGTTTGCAGATACGCAGTATTTT. Based on the CDR3 plus reference TRBV28 and TRBJ2-3, the full variable domain is DVKVTQSSRYLVKRTGEKVFLECVQDMDHENMFWYRQDPGLGLRLIYFSYDVKMKEKGDIPEGYSVSREKKERFSLILESASTNQTSMYLCASSRGGRGFADTQYFGPGTRLTVL.

This clonotype was detected a few times. This chain uses TRBV7-8 with TRBJ2-5, with D possibly TRBD1 on 5 matching bases. Germline CDR1 SGHVS, CDR2 FQNEAQ. The CDR3 loop spans 14 amino acids. Trimming left V 3 bases short and J 2 bases short, with 10 bases between. CDR3 sequence reads: CASSFLGEQETQYF. The CDR3 DNA is TGTGCCAGCAGCTTCTTAGGGGAACAAGAGACCCAGTACTTC.

The rearrangement joins TRBV12-3 or TRBV12-4 to TRBJ1-2; no reliable D call. The CDR3 sequence is 12 residues long. Trimming cost V 3 bases and J 8 bases, with 10 bases left between them. CDR3 sequence: CASSFGPEGYTF. CDR3 coding DNA: TGTGCCAGCAGTTTTGGGCCGGAGGGCTACACCTTC.

Many counts were recorded for this clonotype. The genes are TRBV25-1 and TRBJ2-3; D is uncertain. Per germline, CDR1 MGHDK and CDR2 SYGVNS. Between the trimmed V and J ends, which lost 1 base and 0 bases, there was a span of 5 bases. This CDR3 has 14 amino acids. DNA for the CDR3: TGTGCCAGCAGTGAATGGGGAAGCACAGATACGCAGTATTTT. As protein: CASSEWGSTDTQYF.

This clonotype was seen repeatedly, ten times or more. The chain links TRBV5-1 to TRBJ2-1; the D gene is possibly TRBD2 (6 bases). The V end was cut by 0 bases, the J end by 7 bases, with 11 bases between. The CDR3 has 14 residues. Germline loops: CDR1 SGHRS, CDR2 YFSETQ. The CDR3: CASSLGRDRNEQFF. The CDR3 bases are TGCGCCAGCAGCTTGGGGCGGGATCGAAATGAGCAGTTCTTC.

The sample holds many counts of this clonotype. The chain combines TRBV7-6 with TRBJ2-3; the match to TRBD1 covers 8 bases. CDR3 length: 14 residues. Looked up from germline, CDR1 is SGHVS and CDR2 is FNYEAQ. J was trimmed by 4 bases and V by 3 bases; bases with no gene match: 3. CDR3 sequence: CASSFLQGADTQYF. CDR3 coding DNA: TGTGCCAGCAGCTTTCTACAGGGGGCAGATACGCAGTATTTT.

This clonotype turned up a few times. A much larger clone lies a single base off, so this may be a read error. The chain uses TRBV12-3 or TRBV12-4 and TRBJ1-2; a possible D gene is TRBD1 (5 bases). CDR3 length equals 15 residues. As DNA, the CDR3 is TGTGCCAGCAGTTTGTTCGCAGAATCAGGGTATGGCTACCCCTTC. Amino acids: CASSLFAESGYGYPF.

Note on this clonotype: A much more abundant neighbour one base away suggests this may be a read error. The rearrangement links TRBV12-3 or TRBV12-4 to TRBJ1-2; tentative D call: TRBD1 (6 bases). The CDR3 runs to 12 residues. For the CDR3, the DNA is TGTGCCAGCAGACCGGGGGGCTCTGGCGACACCTTC. Its protein product is CASRPGGSGDTF.

This clonotype was observed many times. The V and J genes are TRBV7-2 and TRBJ2-7; no clear D gene. V was pared by 2 bases and J by 2 bases, with 7 bases between. CDR1 and CDR2 (germline): SGHTA, FQGNSA. The CDR3 has 13 residues. CDR3 sequence: CASSLRGPYEQYF. CDR3 nucleotides: TGTGCCAGCAGCTTACGCGGCCCCTACGAGCAGTACTTC.

This clonotype was seen many times. The chain has TRBV7-9 and TRBJ1-1; 7 nucleotides agree with TRBD1. J gave up 3 bases and V 5 bases, and 6 bases lay outside the gene matches. Germline V CDR1 and CDR2: SEHNR, FQNEAQ (reference sequence). The CDR3 contains 14 residues. Here the CDR3 reads CASSLRDSHTEAFF. The CDR3 DNA reads TGTGCCAGCAGCCTCCGGGACAGCCACACTGAAGCTTTCTTT. Full variable domain (missing parts from reference TRBV7-9 and TRBJ1-1): DTGVSQNPRHKITKRGQNVTFRCDPISEHNRLYWYRQTLGQGPEFLTYFQNEAQLEKSRLLSDRFSAERPKGSFSTLEIQRTEQGDSAMYLCASSLRDSHTEAFFGQGTRLTVV.

This clonotype occurred many times. The chain is built from TRBV9 and TRBJ1-1; TRBD1 is a possible D gene (5 bases). V lost 4 bases and J lost 1, with 17 bases in between. The CDR3 has 16 residues. The germline V gene encodes CDR1 SGDLS and CDR2 YYNGEE. The CDR3 bases are TGTGCCAGCAGCCCTCTTACGGGACTCAAGAACACTGAAGCTTTCTTT. Protein sequence: CASSPLTGLKNTEAFF.

As DNA, the CDR3 is TGTGCCAGCAGTTTAATTGTGACGGCACCCTCTGGGGCCAACGTCCTGACTTTC. Its protein is CASSLIVTAPSGANVLTF. The chain combines TRBV12-3 or TRBV12-4 with TRBJ2-6; D not resolved. The length of the CDR3 is 18 residues. V shed 2 bases and J shed 0 bases, with 14 bases lying between them.

In this sample, this clonotype turned up many times. This chain joins TRBV5-1 and TRBJ2-2; TRBD2 matches 14 bases. Trimming at V came to 4 bases and at J to 9 bases, leaving 11 bases not matched to a gene. The CDR3 runs to 17 residues. The germline V gene encodes CDR1 SGHRS and CDR2 YFSETQ. CDR3 nucleotide sequence: TGCGCCAGCAGCCTTAAGCCGGGACTAGCGGGAGCCCGGGAGCTGTTTTTT. The encoded protein is CASSLKPGLAGARELFF. Together with reference TRBV5-1 and TRBJ2-2, the CDR3 gives the full variable domain: KAGVTQTPRYLIKTRGQQVTLSCSPISGHRSVSWYQQTPGQGLQFLFEYFSETQRNKGNFPGRFSGRQFSNSRSEMNVSTLELGDSALYLCASSLKPGLAGARELFFGEGSRLTVL.

The V call is TRBV20-1, the J call TRBJ2-3; 15 bases align to TRBD2. In germline, CDR1 is DFQATT, CDR2 SNEGSKA (reference sequence). This CDR3 is 16 amino acids long. With 5 bases clipped from V and 6 bases from J, the junction kept 9 bases outside the gene matches. The CDR3 loop reads CSAERGLAGGWDTQYF. The CDR3, as DNA: TGCAGTGCTGAAAGGGGACTAGCGGGAGGTTGGGATACGCAGTATTTT.

This clonotype came up many times. The chain has TRBV5-5 and TRBJ2-3; D gene ambiguous. Between the trimmed V and J ends, which lost 2 bases and 8 bases, there was a span of 18 bases. The length of the CDR3 is 15 residues. The germline CDR1 and CDR2 sequences are SGHKS and YYEKEE (reference sequence). CDR3 amino acids: CASSFSDPKDATQYF. The CDR3, as DNA: TGTGCCAGCAGCTTTTCAGACCCTAAAGATGCTACGCAGTATTTT.

This clonotype was observed at least ten times. CDR3: CASFGGPRSYEQYF. DNA for the CDR3: TGTGCCAGCTTTGGGGGGCCCCGTTCCTACGAGCAGTACTTC. This chain joins TRBV27 and TRBJ2-7; D may correspond to TRBD1 or TRBD2 (6 bases each). V was cut by 8 bases and J by 1 base, with 15 bases left in between. There are 14 residues in the CDR3. Per germline, CDR1 MNHEY and CDR2 SMNVEV (reference sequence).

This clonotype has just a few counts. The genes are TRBV28 and TRBJ1-1; D is perhaps TRBD1 (5 bases). This CDR3 is built from 14 residues. Germline V gene sequence: CDR1 MDHEN, CDR2 SYDVKM. Trimming took 5 bases from V and 3 from J, leaving 13 bases between them. The CDR3 coding sequence is TGTGCCAGCAGTACTCCAGGGAAGGACACTGAAGCTTTCTTT. It codes for CASSTPGKDTEAFF.

This clonotype was seen many times. This chain connects TRBV5-1 to TRBJ1-1; D remains ambiguous. CDR3 length equals 14 residues. With 1 base removed from V and 4 bases from J, the gap between germline ends came to 11 bases. Germline V CDR1 and CDR2: SGHRS, YFSETQ. CDR3 loop: CASSLSDHATEAFF. CDR3 in DNA: TGCGCCAGCAGCTTGTCGGACCATGCCACTGAAGCTTTCTTT.

At least ten counts were recorded for this clonotype. The rearrangement uses TRBV6-5 and TRBJ2-1, with D maybe TRBD2 (5 bases). CDR3 length equals 14 residues. Germline V lookup: CDR1 MNHEY, CDR2 SVGAGI. The germline V and J ends were trimmed by 2 bases and 5 bases, with 10 bases remaining between them. CDR3: CASSYGLAHNEQFF. The CDR3 region has the DNA TGTGCCAGCAGTTACGGGCTAGCCCACAATGAGCAGTTCTTC.

This clonotype was seen at least ten times. The J gene is TRBJ2-5, the V gene TRBV14; D is unresolved. V lost 4 bases and J lost 4, with 10 bases in between. Germline V gives CDR1 SGHDN, CDR2 FVKESK. The CDR3 totals 13 residues. The CDR3 DNA sequence: TGTGCCAGCAGCCTATCTTCGCCAGAGACCCAGTACTTC. It is translated as CASSLSSPETQYF.

Points on this clonotype: A much larger clone sits a single nucleotide away, making a read error possible. V usage is TRBV7-8 and J usage is TRBJ2-7; D tentatively fits TRBD1 or TRBD2 (5 bases each). The CDR3 covers 14 residues. Germline loops: CDR1 SGHVS, CDR2 FQNEAQ. CDR3 DNA: TGTGCCAGCAACTTAGTGGGGGAGAGCTACGAGCAGTACTTC. Encoded protein: CASNLVGESYEQYF.

This clonotype was recorded at least ten times. The rearrangement uses TRBV12-3 or TRBV12-4 and TRBJ2-7, with 14 bases matching TRBD2. V gave up 6 bases and J gave up 4 bases; unmatched junction bases: 5. This CDR3 comprises 15 residues. CDR3 bases: TGTGCCAGCAGAAGAGGACTAGCGGGAGGTTACGAGCAGTACTTC. Translating gives CASRRGLAGGYEQYF.

This clonotype has at least ten counts. The gene calls are TRBV11-1 and TRBJ2-3; D possibly uses TRBD1 or TRBD2 (5 bases each). Germline assignment: CDR1 SGHAT and CDR2 FQDESV (reference sequence). Trimming shortened V by 3 bases and J by 6 bases, and 7 bases separated the two germline ends. The CDR3 is 12 residues long. CDR3: CASSFGGDTQYF. The CDR3 DNA follows: TGTGCCAGCAGCTTTGGGGGTGATACGCAGTATTTT. The full variable domain, its missing parts supplied by reference TRBV11-1 and TRBJ2-3, is EAEVAQSPRYKITEKSQAVAFWCDPISGHATLYWYRQILGQGPELLVQFQDESVVDDSQLPKDRFSAERLKGVDSTLKIQPAELGDSAMYLCASSFGGDTQYFGPGTRLTVL.

J is TRBJ1-2 and V is TRBV5-1; D is unresolved. Germline V gives CDR1 SGHRS, CDR2 YFSETQ. The V and J ends lost 0 bases and 1 base respectively, with 4 bases between them. The CDR3 extends over 13 amino acids. The CDR3 loop reads CASSLEDNYGYTF. For the CDR3, the DNA is TGCGCCAGCAGCTTGGAGGATAACTATGGCTACACCTTC. Looking up the rest from reference TRBV5-1 and TRBJ1-2 gives the full variable domain: KAGVTQTPRYLIKTRGQQVTLSCSPISGHRSVSWYQQTPGQGLQFLFEYFSETQRNKGNFPGRFSGRQFSNSRSEMNVSTLELGDSALYLCASSLEDNYGYTFGSGTRLTVV.

This clonotype came up many times. The chain carries TRBV29-1 and TRBJ2-1, with D maybe TRBD1 (7 bases). The CDR3 spans 12 residues. Germline CDR1 SQVTM, CDR2 ANQGSEA. V lost 4 bases to trimming and J lost 5 bases, with 9 bases between them. CDR3 region: CSVGRGDNEQFF. In DNA, the CDR3 is TGCAGCGTTGGCAGGGGGGACAATGAGCAGTTCTTC.

This clonotype has ten or more counts. The chain couples TRBV7-2 to TRBJ2-7; weak D call: TRBD2 (7 bases). The ends were cut back, 4 bases at V and 9 bases at J, with 19 bases in the middle. Per germline, CDR1 SGHTA and CDR2 FQGNSA. The CDR3 loop spans 14 amino acids. CDR3 loop: CASSSMGGRLGQYF. CDR3 bases: TGTGCCAGCAGCTCCATGGGGGGGCGCTTGGGGCAGTACTTC. The whole variable domain, filled in from reference TRBV7-2 and TRBJ2-7, reads GAGVSQSPSNKVTEKGKDVELRCDPISGHTALYWYRQSLGQGLEFLIYFQGNSAPDKSGLPSDRFSAERTGGSVSTLTIQRTQQEDSAVYLCASSSMGGRLGQYFGPGTRLTVT.

This clonotype occurred many times. The chain uses TRBV12-3 or TRBV12-4 and TRBJ1-5; D perhaps matches TRBD1 (6 bases). V gave up 7 bases and J gave up 0 bases, with 10 bases separating them. The CDR3 is 14 residues long. CDR3 protein: CASKKGVSNQPQHF. CDR3 nucleotide sequence: TGTGCCAGCAAAAAGGGGGTTAGCAATCAGCCCCAGCATTTT.

This clonotype was found many times. The chain employs TRBV20-1 and TRBJ2-1; possible D gene TRBD1, 5 bases. This CDR3 spans 11 amino acids. V was shortened by 5 bases and J by 6 bases, with 8 bases between the two germline ends. CDR1 is DFQATT, CDR2 SNEGSKA, per germline (reference sequence). Written as DNA, the CDR3 is TGCAGTGCTTGTAGGGGCAATGAGCAGTTCTTC. Residues: CSACRGNEQFF.

This chain connects TRBV6-2 or TRBV6-3 to TRBJ2-7; D is possibly TRBD2 (5 bases). Trimming took 7 bases from V and 3 from J, leaving 16 bases between them. Germline loops: CDR1 MNHEY, CDR2 SVGEGT. CDR3 length: 14 residues. The chain's CDR3 is CASTDVAGIYEQYF. Here the CDR3 DNA reads TGTGCCAGCACCGACGTCGCGGGCATCTACGAGCAGTACTTC.

This clonotype was counted ten times or more. DNA of the CDR3: TGTGCCAGCAGCTTAGTGGCCAGGGAGAAAGAGACCCAGTACTTC. Residues: CASSLVAREKETQYF. The chain combines TRBV7-2 with TRBJ2-5; D possibly uses TRBD1 or TRBD2 (5 bases each). The CDR3 sequence is 15 residues long. CDR1 and CDR2 (germline): SGHTA, FQGNSA. Trimming pared 1 base from V and 3 bases from J, leaving 12 bases between.

This clonotype was seen ten or more times. The chain is built from TRBV7-6 and TRBJ1-1; D gene unclear. This CDR3 has 14 residues. The V gene's germline CDR1 is SGHVS and CDR2 FNYEAQ. The V end was cut by 6 bases, the J end by 0 bases, with 11 bases between. The CDR3 DNA follows: TGTGCCAGCAGTTCACAGCTGATGAACACTGAAGCTTTCTTT. It codes for CASSSQLMNTEAFF.